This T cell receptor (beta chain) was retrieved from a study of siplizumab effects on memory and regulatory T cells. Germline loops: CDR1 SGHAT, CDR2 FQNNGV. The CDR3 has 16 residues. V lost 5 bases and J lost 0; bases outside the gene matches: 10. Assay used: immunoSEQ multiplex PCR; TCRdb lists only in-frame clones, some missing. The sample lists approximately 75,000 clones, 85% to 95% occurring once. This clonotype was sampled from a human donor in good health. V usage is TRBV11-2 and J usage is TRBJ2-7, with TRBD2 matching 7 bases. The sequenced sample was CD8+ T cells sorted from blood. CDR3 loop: CASSPPSGVSSYEQYF. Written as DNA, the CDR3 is TGTGCCAGCAGCCCCCCTAGCGGCGTTAGCTCCTACGAGCAGTACTTC.